A selection of T cell receptor beta chains follows, all from one sample in a study of identical twins. Using its own MiXCR run on the 5' RACE reads, TCRdb lists one record per CDR3 protein. Seen here are hundreds of thousands of distinct CDR3 sequences, 8.5% to 9.5% observed once, and the top ten hold around 0.98%. The same data also went into a second study, on yellow fever vaccine responses in identical twins.

Sequencing input: PBMCs. The receptors originated from a young woman in good health. Both conserved end residues are trimmed from each CDR3.

v_gene,CDR3aa
TRBV15,ATSRRTGFIYEQY
TRBV11-2,ASSSESYEQY
TRBV15,ATAGQGAVAYTGELF
TRBV7-2,ASSSRTPENTEAF
TRBV5-1,ASSLVLAGHPRGEQF
TRBV5-1,ASSIGGLEQY
TRBV6-1,ASSPGTRGWAGELF
TRBV7-2,ASSPRSGGVNEQY
TRBV28,ASSGSGWGQF
TRBV5-1,ASSSVNGQGAPDTQY
TRBV5-1,ASSLSSTPVRLTYEQY
TRBV11-1,ASSLYKAGTTIRYEQY
TRBV6-1,ASSKFSAAYNEQF
TRBV6-2/TRBV6-3,ASSYEPDSPTDTQY
TRBV12-3/TRBV12-4,ASSQVGEGTEAF
TRBV28,ASSRTVDYGYT
TRBV7-2,ASSLRRPGQGRNEQF
TRBV4-3,ASREAGGPYNEQF
TRBV9,ASSVGDQNNSPLH
TRBV20-1,SASWQGANNEQF
TRBV12-3/TRBV12-4,ASSHPGQGTTDTQY
TRBV11-2,ASSPGQSLDVDTQY
TRBV4-3,ASSQGFSAGGSYEQY
TRBV11-2,ASSLIQGLLPGELF
TRBV10-3,ASGGGRLAGTTDTQY
TRBV7-9,ALNTGGTEAF
TRBV24-1,ASSGTSRYNEQF
TRBV9,ASSGSTGTRQF
TRBV5-1,ASSYSRIETQY
TRBV25-1,ASSEGGDRATDTQY
TRBV6-2/TRBV6-3,ASRPLPGSYEQY
TRBV6-5,ASSYTPSGRGASDTQY
TRBV27,ASSPRAGENYEQY
TRBV6-1,ASSEARDRYNEQF
TRBV5-1,ASKVAGTETDEQY
TRBV10-3,AISESVTGLNQPQH
TRBV12-3/TRBV12-4,ASSLSMRATNTGELF
TRBV20-1,SARQGQGETQY
TRBV29-1,SVTNNRDPNYGYT
TRBV20-1,SARDVVSGTNTGELF
TRBV25-1,ASSAGQLISSYEQY
TRBV7-9,ASQDRTNTGELF
TRBV15,ATSRERAGALDTQY
TRBV20-1,SASPGLAVHEQY
TRBV12-3/TRBV12-4,ASRRDRGADTQY
TRBV7-2,ASSFAVGTAYEQY
TRBV5-1,ASSSRTGDNSIETQY
TRBV10-2,ASTRLAGGDEQF
TRBV12-3/TRBV12-4,ASSSSGTGAFEAF
TRBV7-2,ASSQENRVPQETQY
TRBV5-1,ASSSQGKENTIY
TRBV15,ATLGGQGENGYT